Detailed here is one TCR beta chain. Its antigen is not known. This entry is derived from a study of a mutant IDH1 vaccine in newly diagnosed glioma. Repertoires were generated with immunoSEQ multiplex PCR, while TCRdb's copy carries only in-frame clones and drops some. Of about 84,000 clones detected, 75% to 90% appear once; the ten largest clones hold approximately 5.4%. Time point defined: week 47, end of study. The content of each vaccine dose was 300 ug of mutant IDH1 20-mer peptide, and topical imiquimod accompanied it. The clonotype comes from a man aged 35 to 55 with glioma. Sequencing used PBMCs, obtained from a glioma patient whose treatment included an IDH1 peptide vaccine.

The CDR3 DNA is TGTGCCAGCAGTTTTTACAGGAGGCTAGCGGGAGGGCGGGAGACCCAGTACTTC. Amino acid sequence: CASSFYRRLAGGRETQYF. The chain recombines TRBV28 with TRBJ2-5; 12 nucleotides agree with TRBD2. Per germline, CDR1 MDHEN and CDR2 SYDVKM. This CDR3 spans 18 amino acids. The V gene end was trimmed by 3 bases and the J gene end by 5 bases; junction bases not matched to a gene: 13. The full variable domain, in which reference TRBV28 and TRBJ2-5 provide the parts outside the CDR3, is DVKVTQSSRYLVKRTGEKVFLECVQDMDHENMFWYRQDPGLGLRLIYFSYDVKMKEKGDIPEGYSVSREKKERFSLILESASTNQTSMYLCASSFYRRLAGGRETQYFGPGTRLLVL.